These 16 T cell receptor beta chains were all obtained from the same sample, sequenced in a study of identical twins. One entry per CDR3 protein results from TCRdb running MiXCR on the 5' RACE reads. This repertoire shows 310,000 or so distinct CDR3 sequences, roughly 9% found once; its top ten account for around 7.1%. A further study also used this sample, focusing on yellow fever vaccine responses in identical twins.

Sequencing was performed on CD8+ T cells sorted from blood. The origin of the receptors is a woman younger than 30 in good health.

The sample holds many counts of this clonotype. This chain connects TRBV12-3 or TRBV12-4 to TRBJ2-3; a possible D gene is TRBD2 (5 bases). This CDR3 spans 14 amino acids. Deletions cut 4 bases from V and 5 bases from J, with 13 bases between. CDR3 region: CASSWVGEGDTQYF. CDR3 coding DNA: TGTGCCAGCAGTTGGGTGGGAGAAGGAGATACGCAGTATTTT.

The chain carries TRBV2 and TRBJ2-1; the D is unclear. V shed 8 bases and J shed 9 bases, with 14 bases lying between them. CDR1 SNHLY and CDR2 FYNNEI come from the germline V gene. The CDR3 extends over 12 amino acids. The CDR3 bases are TGTGCCAGCGTCGGAGATAGGGCTGAGCAGTTCTTC. Translated, it gives CASVGDRAEQFF. Looking up the rest from reference TRBV2 and TRBJ2-1 gives the full variable domain: EPEVTQTPSHQVTQMGQEVILRCVPISNHLYFYWYRQILGQKVEFLVSFYNNEISEKSEIFDDQFSVERPDGSNFTLKIRSTKLEDSAMYFCASVGDRAEQFFGPGTRLTVL.

This clonotype was observed a handful of times. The rearrangement joins TRBV6-1 to TRBJ2-1, with D possibly being TRBD1 (6 bases). Germline V CDR1 and CDR2: MNHNS, SASEGT. The CDR3 is 13 amino acids. Trimming removed 3 bases at V and 8 bases at J, with 11 bases between. This CDR3 is CASSEDSLDEQFF. CDR3 DNA: TGTGCCAGCAGTGAGGACAGCCTTGATGAGCAGTTCTTC.

The V and J genes are TRBV20-1 and TRBJ2-6; tentative D call: TRBD2 (5 bases). Between the trimmed V and J ends, which lost 7 bases and 2 bases, there was a span of 6 bases. Germline assignment: CDR1 DFQATT and CDR2 SNEGSKA (reference sequence). This CDR3 region has 12 residues. The CDR3 region is CSVRAGANVLTF. The CDR3 bases are TGCAGTGTGAGGGCTGGGGCCAACGTCCTGACTTTC.

In the case of this clonotype: At one of its ends the junction is not consistent with the germline gene, which may arise from a read error. This chain connects TRBV10-3 to TRBJ2-1, with 11 nucleotides matching TRBD2. Germline loops: CDR1 ENHRY, CDR2 SYGVKD. The CDR3 sequence is 20 residues long. The CDR3 coding sequence is TGTGCCATCAGTGAGGACTCGGGACTAGCGGCCAGAAGCTCCTACAATGAGGAGTTCTTC. Translation gives CAISEDSGLAARSSYNEEFF.

In regard to this clonotype: A much larger clone differs from this one at a single base, so this may be a read error. The chain carries TRBV9 and TRBJ2-7; D perhaps matches TRBD1 (6 bases). CDR3 length: 13 residues. Trimming removed 0 bases from V and 3 bases from J, with 7 bases in between. Germline V CDR1 and CDR2: SGDLS, YYNGEE. The CDR3 bases are TGTGCCAGCAGCGTAGGACAGGACTACGAGCAGTACTTC. Translating it yields CASSVGQDYEQYF. Supplemented by reference TRBV9 and TRBJ2-7, the full variable domain reads DSGVTQTPKHLITATGQRVTLRCSPRSGDLSVYWYQQSLDQGLQFLIQYYNGEERAKGNILERFSAQQFPDLHSELNLSSLELGDSALYFCASSVGQDYEQYFGPGTRLTVT.

The V gene is TRBV28, the J gene TRBJ1-2, with a weak D call TRBD1 (5 bases). Per germline, CDR1 MDHEN and CDR2 SYDVKM. V was pared by 5 bases and J by 4 bases, with 20 bases between. The CDR3 length is 16 residues. CDR3 nucleotide sequence: TGTGCCAGCAGTCCTACAGGACCTGGGACGGCCTATGGCTACACCTTC. Translating it yields CASSPTGPGTAYGYTF.

This clonotype was observed at least ten times. V and J are TRBV5-4 and TRBJ1-2; 9 positions match TRBD1. V was clipped by 4 bases and J by 6 bases; unmatched bases: 10. The V gene's germline CDR1 is SGHNT and CDR2 YYREEE (reference sequence). The CDR3 totals 15 residues. The CDR3 DNA sequence: TGTGCCAGCAGCACAGTCCCGGGACAGGGTCATGGCTACACCTTC. Amino acid sequence: CASSTVPGQGHGYTF. The full variable domain, completed using reference TRBV5-4 and TRBJ1-2, is ETGVTQSPTHLIKTRGQQVTLRCSSQSGHNTVSWYQQALGQGPQFIFQYYREEENGRGNFPPRFSGLQFPNYSSELNVNALELDDSALYLCASSTVPGQGHGYTFGSGTRLTVV.

This rearrangement joins TRBV9 to TRBJ2-1; 9 bases are shared with TRBD2. This CDR3 is built from 15 residues. Germline assignment: CDR1 SGDLS and CDR2 YYNGEE. J gave up 5 bases and V 3 bases, and 6 bases lay outside the gene matches. The CDR3 reads CASSDPGGGDNEQFF. The DNA for the CDR3 is TGTGCCAGCAGCGACCCCGGCGGGGGGGACAATGAGCAGTTCTTC.

This clonotype has just a few counts. This chain uses TRBV30 with TRBJ2-2; 8 bases map to TRBD1. The CDR3 sequence is 15 residues long. CDR1 GTSNPN and CDR2 SVGIG come from the germline V gene (reference sequence). J was trimmed by 1 base and V by 2 bases; bases with no gene match: 3. CDR3 sequence (DNA): TGTGCCTGGAGTTGGACAGGGTGGAACACCGGGGAGCTGTTTTTT. This encodes CAWSWTGWNTGELFF.

The chain links TRBV29-1 to TRBJ2-2; 7 bases line up with TRBD1. The CDR3 length is 14 residues. V shed 7 bases, J shed 0 bases, and the junction held 5 bases outside the gene matches. The germline CDR1 and CDR2 sequences are SQVTM and ANQGSEA. The CDR3, as DNA: TGCAGCGGGGCAGGGACAGCGAACACCGGGGAGCTGTTTTTT. It is translated as CSGAGTANTGELFF.

This clonotype was observed a few times. The chain carries TRBV7-2 and TRBJ1-6, with 7 nucleotides matching TRBD1. The CDR3 has 15 amino acids. With 1 base clipped from V and 10 bases from J, the junction kept 7 bases outside the gene matches. Germline CDR1 is SGHTA and CDR2 is FQGNSA. The CDR3 DNA reads as TGTGCCAGCAGCTTAGTAGAGGGGGCTATCTCACCCCTCCACTTT. Its translation: CASSLVEGAISPLHF. The full variable domain, rest sourced from reference TRBV7-2 and TRBJ1-6, is GAGVSQSPSNKVTEKGKDVELRCDPISGHTALYWYRQSLGQGLEFLIYFQGNSAPDKSGLPSDRFSAERTGGSVSTLTIQRTQQEDSAVYLCASSLVEGAISPLHFGNGTRLTVT.

The chain recombines TRBV4-2 with TRBJ2-7, with TRBD2 as a possible D gene (6 bases). V lost 2 bases and J lost 2, with 13 bases in between. The CDR3 totals 15 residues. Germline V CDR1 and CDR2: LGHNA, YNFKEQ. Here the CDR3 reads CASSQPGTATYEQYF. CDR3 sequence (DNA): TGTGCCAGCAGCCAACCCGGGACTGCAACCTACGAGCAGTACTTC.

This clonotype was counted many times. V and J are TRBV20-1 and TRBJ1-6, with 7 bases fitting TRBD1. Trimming took 6 bases from V and 5 from J; bases not matched to a gene: 10. Germline CDR1 is DFQATT and CDR2 is SNEGSKA (reference sequence). The CDR3 is made up of 15 amino acids. CDR3 sequence (DNA): TGCAGTGCCCCCAGAGGACAGGAGGATAATTCACCCCTCCACTTT. It encodes CSAPRGQEDNSPLHF.

This chain joins TRBV7-2 and TRBJ2-7; D is perhaps TRBD2 (5 bases). CDR1 is SGHTA, CDR2 FQGNSA, per germline. V was clipped by 4 bases and J by 3 bases, with 16 bases between them. The CDR3 is 15 amino acids. The chain's CDR3 is CASSSQQGLLYEQYF. CDR3 DNA sequence: TGTGCCAGCAGCTCCCAACAAGGACTTCTCTACGAGCAGTACTTC.

The CDR3 sequence: CASRAPPLGAGNEQFF. CDR3 sequence (DNA): TGCGCCAGCAGGGCCCCACCTTTGGGAGCGGGCAATGAGCAGTTCTTC. The chain is built from TRBV5-1 and TRBJ2-1, with TRBD2 as a possible D gene (6 bases). The V gene lost 5 bases and the J gene lost 6 bases, with 21 bases spanning the gap. Germline assignment: CDR1 SGHRS and CDR2 YFSETQ. The CDR3 extends over 16 amino acids.